This TCR beta chain was retrieved from a study of human T cells and chemical hapten exposure. Study information: Enrolled patients were predominantly female and had alopecia areata, totalis or universalis. General study points: There were significantly more large CDR3 similarity clusters among expanded TCRs than among controls.

Indicated time point: pre-sensitization, week 0. Specified treatment: therapeutic diphenylcyclopropenone sensitization with weekly scalp DPC. Patients had alopecia, were aged 18 to 70, and were not pregnant. What the library attached to individual cDNA molecules were unique molecular identifiers. A single record per CDR3 protein comes from TCRdb applying MiXCR to the RACE reads. Of 180,000 or so distinct CDR3 sequences listed, under 35% are singletons. Germline assignment: CDR1 SNHLY and CDR2 FYNNEI. The CDR3 spans 16 residues. Trimming took 7 bases from V and 4 from J; bases not matched to a gene: 7. This clonotype has just a few counts. What it recognizes is unknown.

The clonotype comes from a woman aged 30 to 39 with alopecia areata. Some clones in this sample may be carry-over from other donors' samples. The chain is built from TRBV2 and TRBJ2-1; 13 nucleotides align to TRBD2. The input for sequencing was whole blood, taken in connection with sensitization to the hapten diphenylcyclopropenone (DPC). The CDR3 protein is CASIERLAGGYNEQFF. The DNA for the CDR3 is TGTGCCAGCATCGAGAGACTAGCGGGGGGTTACAATGAGCAGTTCTTC.